This entry lists 5 T cell receptor beta chains sequenced from one sample in a study of CXCR3-negative and CXCR3-positive naive CD8 T cells. In preparing the TRB cDNA libraries, 5' RACE with UMI labels was used. After re-calling the 5' RACE reads, TCRdb lists one entry per CDR3 protein, DNA absent. The listing records tens of thousands of distinct CDR3 sequences. Specimen: naive CXCR3- CD8+ T cells from blood. Subset given: CD45RO-CCR7+CD27+CD95- naive CD8+ T cells lacking CXCR3 (TNR3-). The source of these receptors is a human donor in good health. Some clones in this sample may be carry-over from other donors' samples.

The chain is built from TRBV7-2 and TRBJ1-5. The germline V gene has CDR1 SGHTA and CDR2 FQGNSA. This CDR3 has 14 amino acids. CDR3 loop: CASSGGPDNQPQHF.

This rearrangement joins TRBV28 to TRBJ1-2. Germline CDR1 is MDHEN and CDR2 is SYDVKM. There are 12 residues in the CDR3. The CDR3 loop is CASSLGRDGYTF.

This rearrangement joins TRBV27 to TRBJ2-1; checking the TCRdb D call of TRBD1 is not possible without DNA. Germline CDR1 and CDR2: MNHEY and SMNVEV (reference sequence). CDR3 length equals 17 residues. The CDR3 is CASSYPGVNPSYNEQFF.

The V and J genes are TRBV19 and TRBJ2-1; the TRBD2 assignment by TCRdb is unverifiable without DNA. CDR1 and CDR2 (germline): LNHDA, SQIVND (reference sequence). The CDR3 covers 14 residues. CDR3 residues: CASSNPLAKNEQFF. Variable domain in full (rest from reference TRBV19 and TRBJ2-1): DGGITQSPKYLFRKEGQNVTLSCEQNLNHDAMYWYRQDPGQGLRLIYYSQIVNDFQKGDIAEGYSVSREKKESFPLTVTSAQKNPTAFYLCASSNPLAKNEQFFGPGTRLTVL.

The rearrangement links TRBV30 to TRBJ2-2. CDR3 size: 18 residues. Germline loops: CDR1 GTSNPN, CDR2 SVGIG (reference sequence). This CDR3 reads CAWSVVGRSIANTGELFF.